A single count supports the clone carrying this T cell receptor beta chain. Its antigen is unidentified. Terminally differentiated effector memory CD45RA+ cells were left out of the naive CD8 fraction, which was CD45RO-negative and positively selected for CCR7. Adult donors, all healthy and HIV-negative, had no recent acute infections or vaccinations. CDR3 length: 14 amino acids. The trim removed 6 bases at V and 3 bases at J, leaving 3 bases unmatched. The germline V gene encodes CDR1 MNHEY and CDR2 SVGAGI. This record belongs to a study of shared clonotypes between healthy human individuals. The data were produced by immunoSEQ multiplex PCR, yet TCRdb's version contains in-frame clones alone and is incomplete. The sample shows some 2,000,000 clones, 85% to 95% of them seen only once. Findings of the study overall: Sharing across four donors was highest in naive CD4 (approximately 5%) and lowest in memory CD8 (approximately 0.4%).

The V and J genes are TRBV6-5 and TRBJ2-3, with 10 bases fitting TRBD2. The clonotype comes from a man aged 18 to 29 in good health. Sequences were obtained from naive CD8+ T cells sorted from blood. CDR3 residues: CASSGSGRTDTQYF. The CDR3 DNA is TGTGCCAGCAGCGGTAGCGGGAGGACAGATACGCAGTATTTT.